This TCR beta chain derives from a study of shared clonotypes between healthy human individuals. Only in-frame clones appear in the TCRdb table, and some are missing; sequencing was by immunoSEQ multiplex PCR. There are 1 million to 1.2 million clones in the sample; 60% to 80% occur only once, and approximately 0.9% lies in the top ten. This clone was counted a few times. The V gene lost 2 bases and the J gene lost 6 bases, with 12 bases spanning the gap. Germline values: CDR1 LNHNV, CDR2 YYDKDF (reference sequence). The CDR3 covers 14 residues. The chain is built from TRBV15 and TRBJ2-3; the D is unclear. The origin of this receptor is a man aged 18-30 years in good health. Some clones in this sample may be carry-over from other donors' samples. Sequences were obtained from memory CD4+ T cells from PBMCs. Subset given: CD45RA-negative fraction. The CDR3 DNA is TGTGCCACCAGCAGACCCTCTATACCGGATACGCAGTATTTT. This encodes CATSRPSIPDTQYF.